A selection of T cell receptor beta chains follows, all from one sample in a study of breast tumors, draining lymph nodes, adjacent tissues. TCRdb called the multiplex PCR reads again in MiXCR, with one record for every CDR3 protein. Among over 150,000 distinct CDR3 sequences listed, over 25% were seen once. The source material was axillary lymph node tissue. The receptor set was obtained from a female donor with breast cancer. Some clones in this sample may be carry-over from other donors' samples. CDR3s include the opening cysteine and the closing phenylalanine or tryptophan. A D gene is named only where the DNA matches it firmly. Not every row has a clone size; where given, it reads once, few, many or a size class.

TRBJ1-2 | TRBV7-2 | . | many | TGTGCCAGCAGCTTAGCAGGGGGCTATGGCTACACCTTC | CASSLAGGYGYTF
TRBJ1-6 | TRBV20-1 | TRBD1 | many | TGCAGTGCCAGCTCGGGACAGGTGAATTCACCCCTCCACTTT | CSASSGQVNSPLHF
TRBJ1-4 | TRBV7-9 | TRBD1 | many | TGTGCCAGCAGCCGACAGGGGGGAGATGAAAAACTGTTTTTT | CASSRQGGDEKLFF
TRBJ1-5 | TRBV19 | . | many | TGTGCCAGTAGTATAGGGCAGGCCTTCAATCAGCCCCAGCATTTT | CASSIGQAFNQPQHF
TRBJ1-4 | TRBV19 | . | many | TGTGCCAGTAGTCTAAGGGTCGGGAATGAAAAACTGTTTTTT | CASSLRVGNEKLFF
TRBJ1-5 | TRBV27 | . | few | TGTGCCAGCAGCTACAGGGTATTGGAGCCCCAGCATTTT | CASSYRVLEPQHF
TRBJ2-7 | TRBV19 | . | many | TGTGCCAGTAGGACCCGGGAAAGGAGCTACGAGCAGTACTTC | CASRTRERSYEQYF
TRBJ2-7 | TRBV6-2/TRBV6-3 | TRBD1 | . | TGTGCCAGCAGTTACCCGGACAGGGGATCGAACGAGCAGTACTTC | CASSYPDRGSNEQYF
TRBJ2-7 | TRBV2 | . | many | TGTGCCAGCAGTGAACTAGGTAGGGGACGGCAGTACTTC | CASSELGRGRQYF
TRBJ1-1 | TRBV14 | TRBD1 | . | TGTGCCAGCGTCCGGTGGGGACAGGGGTCGGACACTGAAGCTTTCTTT | CASVRWGQGSDTEAFF
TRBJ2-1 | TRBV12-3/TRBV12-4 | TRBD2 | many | TGTGCCAGCAGTTTGGGCGGGAGGGCCGAGGGTGAGCAGTTCTTC | CASSLGGRAEGEQFF
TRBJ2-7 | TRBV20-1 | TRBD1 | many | TGCAGTGCCATCTCCGGGGACAGGAGCTCCTACGAGCAGTACTTC | CSAISGDRSSYEQYF
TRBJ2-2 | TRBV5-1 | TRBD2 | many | TGCGCCAGCAGCCGCGCGGGGGGGATAGCGGAGGCCGGGGAGCTGTTTTTT | CASSRAGGIAEAGELFF
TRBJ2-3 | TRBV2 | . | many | TGTGCCAGCAGCGTGGCCGGAAGGGCAACAGATACGCAGTATTTT | CASSVAGRATDTQYF
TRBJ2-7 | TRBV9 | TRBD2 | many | TGTGCCAGCAGCGCCGGGGGGAGCTCCTACGAGCAGTACTTC | CASSAGGSSYEQYF
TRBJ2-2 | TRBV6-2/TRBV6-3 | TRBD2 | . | TGTGCCAGCAGGCGGGGGGAGACCGGGGAGCTGTTTTTT | CASRRGETGELFF
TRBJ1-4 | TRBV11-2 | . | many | TGTGCCAGCAGCTTAGAGTCAGGCCTCAATGAAAAACTGTTTTTT | CASSLESGLNEKLFF